Given below is one T cell receptor (beta chain) in context. The entry originates in a study of T cell changes during pregnancy in multiple sclerosis. Measured with immunoSEQ multiplex PCR; TCRdb has only the in-frame clones, and not every one. Of roughly 85,000 clones in the sample, roughly 90% are singletons; the top ten hold over 2%. The CDR3 loop spans 14 amino acids. Germline-derived CDR1 and CDR2 are MDHEN and SYDVKM. Trimming removed 3 bases at V and 8 bases at J, with 16 bases between. This clonotype originated in a female donor with multiple sclerosis, enrolled in a pregnancy study. The J gene is TRBJ1-2, the V gene TRBV28; D remains unclear. Sequences were derived from peripheral blood, sampled in the first trimester of pregnancy. The CDR3, as DNA: TGTGCCAGCAGTTTGGCGGCCCCCCACCCGGGCTACACCTTC. Its protein is CASSLAAPHPGYTF.